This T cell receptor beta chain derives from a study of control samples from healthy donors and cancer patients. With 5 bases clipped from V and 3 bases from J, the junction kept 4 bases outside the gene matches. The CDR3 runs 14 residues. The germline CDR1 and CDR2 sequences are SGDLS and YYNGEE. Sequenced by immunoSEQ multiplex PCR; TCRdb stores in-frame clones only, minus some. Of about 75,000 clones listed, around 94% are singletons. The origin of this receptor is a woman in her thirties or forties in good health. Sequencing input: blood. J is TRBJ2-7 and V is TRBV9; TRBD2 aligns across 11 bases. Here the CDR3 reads CASSLTSGSYEQYF. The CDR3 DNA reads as TGTGCCAGCAGTCTAACTAGCGGGAGCTACGAGCAGTACTTC.